This TCR beta chain was sequenced in a study of blood T cell repertoires in COVID-19. As for the study in general: From the United States, Italy and Spain came samples of acute and convalescent COVID-19. T cells, B-cell-depleted T cells, or PBMCs provided the cDNA or gDNA that served as material.

Trimming took off 5 bases at V and 0 bases at J, with 5 bases between the two ends. The CDR3 spans 13 residues. CDR1 is SGHDT and CDR2 is YYEEEE in the germline V gene. Original data processing: Estimation of nucleated cell counts was performed using reference gene primer amplification. TCRdb's copy holds only in-frame clones and misses some; the assay was immunoSEQ multiplex PCR. V and J calls and clone size come straight from that table; D and trimming were deduced from the DNA. In the table there are 200,000 to 300,000 clones, around nine tenths of which are singletons. The sequence was collected from a man in his late teens or twenties with active or convalescent COVID-19. Specimen: peripheral blood. The rearrangement uses TRBV5-6 and TRBJ2-2; D gene uncertain. The DNA of the CDR3 is TGTGCCAGCAGGCCAGCGAACACCGGGGAGCTGTTTTTT. This sequence encodes CASRPANTGELFF.